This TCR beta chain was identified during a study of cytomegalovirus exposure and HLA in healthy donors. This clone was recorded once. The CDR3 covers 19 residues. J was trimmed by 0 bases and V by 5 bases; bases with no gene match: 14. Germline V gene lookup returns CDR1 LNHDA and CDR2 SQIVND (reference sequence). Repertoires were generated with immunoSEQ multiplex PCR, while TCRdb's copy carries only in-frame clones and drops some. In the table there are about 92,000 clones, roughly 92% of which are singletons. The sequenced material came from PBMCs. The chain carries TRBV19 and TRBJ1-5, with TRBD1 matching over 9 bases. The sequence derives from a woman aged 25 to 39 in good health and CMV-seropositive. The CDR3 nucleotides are TGTGCCAGTAGTCCCCGGAGGGACAGGGCCGACCATAGCAATCAGCCCCAGCATTTT. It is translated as CASSPRRDRADHSNQPQHF.